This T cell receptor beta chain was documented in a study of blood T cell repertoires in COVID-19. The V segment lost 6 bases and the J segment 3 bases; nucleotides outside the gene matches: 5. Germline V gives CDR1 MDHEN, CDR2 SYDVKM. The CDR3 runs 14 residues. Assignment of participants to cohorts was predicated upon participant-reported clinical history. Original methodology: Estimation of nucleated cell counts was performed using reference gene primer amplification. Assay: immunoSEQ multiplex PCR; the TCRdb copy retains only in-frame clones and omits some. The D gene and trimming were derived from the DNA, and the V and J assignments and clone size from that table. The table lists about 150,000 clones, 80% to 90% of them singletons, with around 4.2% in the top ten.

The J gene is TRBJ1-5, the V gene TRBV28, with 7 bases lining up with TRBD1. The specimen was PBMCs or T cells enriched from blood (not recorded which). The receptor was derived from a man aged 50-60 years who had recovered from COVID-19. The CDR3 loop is CASRSTGYNQPQHF. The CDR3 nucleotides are TGTGCCAGCAGGTCGACAGGGTACAATCAGCCCCAGCATTTT.